This T cell receptor beta chain was documented in a study of T cell responses to AZD1222 COVID-19 vaccine. Notes on the study in general: Clonal diversity may have been underestimated, and the donors were mostly white British, with more females than males. In the spike-specific TCR repertoire, nearly half reportedly target unmutated variant regions. Among those given AZD1222, only 5 to 7 were seropositive at baseline. Repertoire sampling occurred only after the peak T cell response.

Sequencing used immunoSEQ multiplex PCR; TCRdb keeps in-frame clones, though not all of them. The data show 95,000 or so clones, nearly 90% seen once. Trimming stripped 1 base from V and 1 base from J, with 1 base between. The germline V gene encodes CDR1 DFQATT and CDR2 SNEGSKA (reference sequence). The CDR3 totals 11 residues. As for this clone: Its antigen is unidentified. The same CDR3 is also encoded by other DNA sequences in this sample.

V is TRBV20-1 and J is TRBJ1-1, with D unclear. The receptor was derived from an adult in good health. The sequencing here drew on peripheral blood, taken on day 0 of MenACWY control vaccination. CDR3 region: CSARGNTEAFF. As DNA, the CDR3 is TGCAGTGCTAGAGGGAACACTGAAGCTTTCTTT.